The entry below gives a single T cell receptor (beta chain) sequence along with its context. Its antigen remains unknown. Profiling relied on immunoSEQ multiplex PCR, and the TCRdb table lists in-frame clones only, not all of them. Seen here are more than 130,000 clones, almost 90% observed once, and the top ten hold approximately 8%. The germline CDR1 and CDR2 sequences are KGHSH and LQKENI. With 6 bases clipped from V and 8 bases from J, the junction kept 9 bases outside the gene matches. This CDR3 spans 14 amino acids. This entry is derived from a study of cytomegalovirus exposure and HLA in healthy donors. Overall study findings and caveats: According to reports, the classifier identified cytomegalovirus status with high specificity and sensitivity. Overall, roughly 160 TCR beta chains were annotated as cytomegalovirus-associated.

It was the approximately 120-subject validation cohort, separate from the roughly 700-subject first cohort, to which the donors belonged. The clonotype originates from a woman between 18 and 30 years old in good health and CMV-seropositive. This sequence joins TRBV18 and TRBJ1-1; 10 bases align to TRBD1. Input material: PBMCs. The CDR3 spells CASSPGTGASEAFF. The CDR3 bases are TGTGCCAGCTCCCCCGGGACAGGGGCATCGGAAGCTTTCTTT. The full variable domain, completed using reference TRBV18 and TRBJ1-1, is NAGVMQNPRHLVRRRGQEARLRCSPMKGHSHVYWYRQLPEEGLKFMVYLQKENIIDESGMPKERFSAEFPKEGPSILRIQQVVRGDSAAYFCASSPGTGASEAFFGQGTRLTVV.